The 18 T cell receptor beta chains presented below share a single source sample, sequenced in a study of OX40 agonist ivuxolimab in advanced cancers. Profiling relied on immunoSEQ multiplex PCR, and the TCRdb table lists in-frame clones only, not all of them. The data hold about 53,000 clones, with 79% observed a single time. Sequences were derived from CD4+ or CD8+ T cells sorted from blood, sampled in a trial of the OX40 agonist ivuxolimab. The origin of the receptors is an adult with an advanced solid tumor such as melanoma, head and neck, liver or kidney cancer.

This clone was counted a few times. The chain carries TRBV4-3 and TRBJ2-7, with 9 bases identical to TRBD1. Germline assignment: CDR1 LGHNA and CDR2 YSLEER. The length of the CDR3 is 15 residues. The V segment lost 0 bases and the J segment 4 bases; nucleotides outside the gene matches: 4. CDR3 sequence (DNA): TGCGCCAGCAGCCAAGACACAGGGGGCTATTACGAGCAGTACTTC. It codes for CASSQDTGGYYEQYF.

The rearrangement links TRBV2 to TRBJ2-3; 7 positions agree with TRBD2. CDR3 length: 15 residues. V gave up 6 bases and J gave up 1 base; unmatched junction bases: 7. Germline V gene sequence: CDR1 SNHLY, CDR2 FYNNEI. The CDR3 nucleotides are TGTGCCAGCAGGACACTAGCGTCTGGCACAGATACGCAGTATTTT. It codes for CASRTLASGTDTQYF.

The chain links TRBV5-1 to TRBJ1-4, with D tentatively TRBD1 (6 bases). The CDR3 totals 17 residues. V shed 1 base and J shed 5 bases, with 18 bases lying between them. The germline gives CDR1 SGHRS, CDR2 YFSETQ. CDR3 protein: CASSLRVIGQGNEKLFF. The CDR3 DNA follows: TGCGCCAGCAGCTTGAGGGTGATCGGGCAGGGGAATGAAAAACTGTTTTTT.

V is TRBV7-2 and J is TRBJ2-5; D gene unclear. V dropped 1 base and J dropped 7 bases, with 13 bases sitting between them. CDR3 length equals 14 residues. Germline values: CDR1 SGHTA, CDR2 FQGNSA. The CDR3 region is CASSLDTGSRTQYF. CDR3 coding DNA: TGTGCCAGCAGCTTAGACACTGGGTCAAGGACCCAGTACTTC. Full variable domain (rest looked up from reference TRBV7-2 and TRBJ2-5): GAGVSQSPSNKVTEKGKDVELRCDPISGHTALYWYRQSLGQGLEFLIYFQGNSAPDKSGLPSDRFSAERTGGSVSTLTIQRTQQEDSAVYLCASSLDTGSRTQYFGPGTRLLVL.

The CDR3 loop is CASSPRLNVNTIYF. Written as DNA, the CDR3 is TGTGCCAGCAGTCCCCGACTTAATGTAAACACCATATATTTT. J is TRBJ1-3 and V is TRBV25-1; D not certain. V was shortened by 5 bases and J by 6 bases, with 14 bases between the two germline ends. The germline CDR1 and CDR2 sequences are MGHDK and SYGVNS. The CDR3 is 14 amino acids.

The rearrangement joins TRBV19 to TRBJ1-3; D might be TRBD1 (5 bases). Between the trimmed V and J ends, which lost 3 bases and 0 bases, there was a span of 12 bases. The CDR3 has 16 amino acids. Germline loops: CDR1 LNHDA, CDR2 SQIVND (reference sequence). The CDR3 DNA sequence: TGTGCCAGTAGTATCATTAGGGGACCCTCTGGAAACACCATATATTTT. Translating it yields CASSIIRGPSGNTIYF.

The gene calls are TRBV7-2 and TRBJ2-1; a possible D gene is TRBD1 (6 bases). V was trimmed by 0 bases and J by 1 base, leaving 7 bases between them. CDR1 SGHTA and CDR2 FQGNSA come from the germline V gene. The CDR3 runs 15 residues. The CDR3 nucleotides are TGTGCCAGCAGCTTAGCTGGACAGTCCTACAATGAGCAGTTCTTC. Translating it yields CASSLAGQSYNEQFF. Full variable domain (missing parts from reference TRBV7-2 and TRBJ2-1): GAGVSQSPSNKVTEKGKDVELRCDPISGHTALYWYRQSLGQGLEFLIYFQGNSAPDKSGLPSDRFSAERTGGSVSTLTIQRTQQEDSAVYLCASSLAGQSYNEQFFGPGTRLTVL.

The chain uses TRBV14 and TRBJ1-1; D gene ambiguous. The germline gives CDR1 SGHDN, CDR2 FVKESK. The CDR3 sequence is 14 residues long. With 2 bases removed from V and 1 base from J, the gap between germline ends came to 8 bases. The CDR3 DNA reads TGTGCCAGCAGCCAATATCAGAGGAACACTGAAGCTTTCTTT. Its protein is CASSQYQRNTEAFF.

This clone has a single count. The chain has TRBV19 and TRBJ2-7; D is ambiguous. This CDR3 region has 12 residues. Germline CDR1 is LNHDA and CDR2 is SQIVND (reference sequence). V was clipped by 7 bases and J by 3 bases, with 10 bases between them. DNA of the CDR3: TGTGCCAGTAAAGGCGCAGGCTACGAGCAGTACTTC. It encodes CASKGAGYEQYF. The entire variable domain, with the rest obtained from reference TRBV19 and TRBJ2-7, is as follows: DGGITQSPKYLFRKEGQNVTLSCEQNLNHDAMYWYRQDPGQGLRLIYYSQIVNDFQKGDIAEGYSVSREKKESFPLTVTSAQKNPTAFYLCASKGAGYEQYFGPGTRLTVT.

This rearrangement joins TRBV5-6 to TRBJ2-3, with D hard to call. The ends were cut back, 5 bases at V and 3 bases at J, with 19 bases in the middle. From germline, CDR1 is SGHDT and CDR2 YYEEEE. The CDR3 has 16 amino acids. The CDR3 DNA reads as TGTGCCAGCAGTCAGTCGTACTTACCCTGGACAGATACGCAGTATTTT. Its translation: CASSQSYLPWTDTQYF.

This clone was detected once. V usage is TRBV6-5 and J usage is TRBJ1-1; D possibly corresponds to TRBD1 (5 bases). V gave up 0 bases and J gave up 6 bases, with 14 bases separating them. Germline values: CDR1 MNHEY, CDR2 SVGAGI. The CDR3 contains 15 residues. CDR3 residues: CASSYSRGSGAEAFF. CDR3 DNA: TGTGCCAGCAGTTACTCGAGGGGATCAGGCGCTGAAGCTTTCTTT.

The CDR3 is CASSSPLGADTQYF. In DNA form, the CDR3 reads TGTGCCAGCAGTTCCCCCCTCGGGGCAGATACGCAGTATTTT. V is TRBV27 and J is TRBJ2-3; a possible D gene is TRBD2 (5 bases). This CDR3 spans 14 amino acids. Trimming shortened V by 4 bases and J by 4 bases, and 12 bases separated the two germline ends. The germline V gene encodes CDR1 MNHEY and CDR2 SMNVEV (reference sequence).

The chain's CDR3 is CASSLDGLLDTQYF. The CDR3 DNA sequence: TGTGCCAGCAGCTTAGATGGACTGTTAGATACGCAGTATTTT. This chain connects TRBV11-2 to TRBJ2-3, with D possibly matching TRBD2 (5 bases). The CDR3 spans 14 residues. The V gene's germline CDR1 is SGHAT and CDR2 FQNNGV. Trimming pared 0 bases from V and 5 bases from J, leaving 9 bases between.

The V and J genes are TRBV28 and TRBJ1-4; D not certain. The CDR3 is 13 residues long. Between the trimmed V and J ends, which lost 2 bases and 7 bases, there was a span of 8 bases. Germline V gene data show CDR1 as MDHEN and CDR2 as SYDVKM. The CDR3 region is CASSLSRIEKLFF. The DNA of the CDR3 is TGTGCCAGCAGTTTAAGTCGGATTGAAAAACTGTTTTTT.

The CDR3 DNA is TGTGCCAGCAGCTTAGAATCCGGTGATGAAGCTTTCTTT. Translated, it gives CASSLESGDEAFF. The chain employs TRBV11-3 and TRBJ1-1; D ambiguous. This CDR3 has 13 amino acids. Deletions cut 0 bases from V and 7 bases from J, with 9 bases between. CDR1 SGHNT and CDR2 YENEEA come from the germline V gene.

The CDR3 here is CALNRLIGPYEQYF. The CDR3 coding sequence is TGTGCCTTGAATCGTCTAATCGGACCCTACGAGCAGTACTTC. J is TRBJ2-7 and V is TRBV30; D uncertain. The CDR3 contains 14 residues. Germline V gives CDR1 GTSNPN, CDR2 SVGIG (reference sequence). V lost 7 bases to trimming and J lost 2 bases, with 18 bases between them. The complete variable domain, with remaining parts taken from reference TRBV30 and TRBJ2-7, reads SQTIHQWPATLVQPVGSPLSLECTVEGTSNPNLYWYRQAAGRGLQLLFYSVGIGQISSEVPQNLSASRPQDRQFILSSKKLLLSDSGFYLCALNRLIGPYEQYFGPGTRLTVT.

The chain employs TRBV2 and TRBJ1-6, with unresolved D. The germline V and J ends were trimmed by 0 bases and 7 bases, with 16 bases remaining between them. The CDR3 loop spans 17 amino acids. Germline V gene lookup returns CDR1 SNHLY and CDR2 FYNNEI. The CDR3 sequence: CASSEALTVRGNSPLHF. The CDR3 bases are TGTGCCAGCAGTGAAGCGCTTACAGTTAGAGGCAATTCACCCCTCCACTTT.

The chain links TRBV6-6 to TRBJ1-6, with D uncertain. Germline CDR1 and CDR2: MNHNY and SVGAGI (reference sequence). Trimming removed 4 bases from V and 10 bases from J, with 17 bases in between. The CDR3 is made up of 15 amino acids. In nucleotides, the CDR3 is TGTGCCAGCAGTTCCCCTCAGGCGGGCGGGTCACCCCTCCACTTT. Encoded protein: CASSSPQAGGSPLHF.